The 16 T cell receptor beta chains presented below share a single source sample, sequenced in a study of T-cell reconstitution after alpha-beta-depleted transplantation in children. The TCRbeta library incorporated unique molecular identifiers. In TCRdb, the PCR reads were re-called with MiXCR into one record per CDR3 protein. This sample has 250,000 to 350,000 distinct CDR3 sequences, with around 25% found just once. Here the sequenced sample was PBMCs, mostly from graft donor cells, taken 180 days after TCRalphabeta/CD19-depleted stem cell transplant. Receptor source: a male patient aged 10 to 17 who had a stem cell transplant for acute lymphoblastic leukemia, so the T cells may come from the graft donor.

The chain recombines TRBV7-1 with TRBJ2-3; TRBD2 matches 9 bases. TRBV7-1 is an ORF for which the function is uncertain. CDR3 length: 22 amino acids. V lost 11 bases, J lost 3 bases, and 33 bases stayed unmatched. The CDR3 spells CAPTRVVLASGKSPQLTDTQYF. The DNA of the CDR3 is TGTGCCCCAACCCGTGTGGTGTTGGCTAGCGGGAAGTCCCCCCAGCTGACAGATACGCAGTATTTT.

CDR3 coding DNA: TGCGCCAGCAGGACTACAAACCCGGGTGAGCAGTACTTC. Its translation: CASRTTNPGEQYF. V and J are TRBV5-1 and TRBJ2-7; D possibly corresponds to TRBD2 (5 bases). Trimming stripped 5 bases from V and 7 bases from J, with 16 bases between. The germline V gene encodes CDR1 SGHRS and CDR2 YFSETQ. The length of the CDR3 is 13 residues.

The rearrangement uses TRBV20-1 and TRBJ1-3; D possibly corresponds to TRBD1 (6 bases). The germline gives CDR1 DFQATT, CDR2 SNEGSKA (reference sequence). The V and J ends lost 5 bases and 0 bases respectively, with 14 bases between them. CDR3 length: 15 amino acids. CDR3 DNA sequence: TGCAGTGCTTTTCTCAGGGACATCTCTGGAAACACCATATATTTT. This codes for CSAFLRDISGNTIYF.

This clonotype occurred a few times. The chain uses TRBV11-2 and TRBJ2-5, with 11 positions matching TRBD2. Germline V gives CDR1 SGHAT, CDR2 FQNNGV. The CDR3 totals 14 residues. J lost 6 bases, V lost 4 bases, and 4 bases had no gene match. The CDR3 DNA sequence: TGTGCCAGCAGCTCCACTAGCGGGAGACAGACCCAGTACTTC. As protein: CASSSTSGRQTQYF.

This clonotype was detected a few times. This chain links TRBV10-3 with TRBJ1-2; D may be TRBD1 (6 bases). The CDR3 totals 18 residues. V lost 0 bases and J lost 7, with 24 bases in between. Germline V gene data show CDR1 as ENHRY and CDR2 as SYGVKD. The CDR3 DNA is TGTGCCATCAGTGAGTCGAGAATCAGGGGAACGCACCGAGGTGGCTACACCTTC. Encoded protein: CAISESRIRGTHRGGYTF.

The chain carries TRBV20-1 and TRBJ2-5, with TRBD2 matching over 11 bases. Trimming took 4 bases from V and 3 from J; bases not matched to a gene: 7. Germline-derived CDR1 and CDR2 are DFQATT and SNEGSKA (reference sequence). This CDR3 is 15 amino acids long. The DNA of the CDR3 is TGCAGTGCTACTTTGCTACTAGCGGGAGAAGAGACCCAGTACTTC. This encodes CSATLLLAGEETQYF.

V gene TRBV27 combines with J gene TRBJ2-7; TRBD1 agrees at 8 bases. This CDR3 region has 14 residues. Germline CDR1 and CDR2: MNHEY and SMNVEV (reference sequence). V shed 5 bases, J shed 1 base, and the junction held 4 bases outside the gene matches. The CDR3 spells CASSRWTGSYEQYF. The CDR3 bases are TGTGCCAGCAGTAGATGGACAGGGTCCTACGAGCAGTACTTC.

This clonotype was counted a few times. The gene calls are TRBV5-1 and TRBJ2-3; TRBD2 aligns across 16 bases. The CDR3 contains 20 residues. Germline V lookup: CDR1 SGHRS, CDR2 YFSETQ. The trim removed 4 bases at V and 4 bases at J, leaving 15 bases unmatched. In nucleotides, the CDR3 is TGCGCCAGCAGCCGTCCCGGGACTAGCGGGAGGGCCGTTTTTGCAGATACGCAGTATTTT. It yields the protein CASSRPGTSGRAVFADTQYF.

This chain links TRBV10-3 with TRBJ2-7; 7 bases align to TRBD1. Germline lookup yields CDR1 ENHRY and CDR2 SYGVKD. The V segment lost 0 bases and the J segment 0 bases; nucleotides outside the gene matches: 5. The CDR3 sequence is 16 residues long. The CDR3 loop is CAISESSEGASYEQYF. DNA for the CDR3: TGTGCCATCAGTGAGTCAAGCGAGGGGGCCTCCTACGAGCAGTACTTC.

This clonotype was observed a few times. This sequence joins TRBV29-1 and TRBJ2-1; tentatively, D is TRBD1 or TRBD2 (5 bases each). V was cut by 7 bases and J by 0 bases, with 13 bases left in between. Germline loops: CDR1 SQVTM, CDR2 ANQGSEA. This CDR3 comprises 14 residues. The CDR3 nucleotides are TGCAGCGGGCGGCGAGGGGCCTCCTACAATGAGCAGTTCTTC. It yields the protein CSGRRGASYNEQFF.

The V and J genes are TRBV20-1 and TRBJ1-4; D is unclear. CDR3 length equals 16 residues. The germline V gene encodes CDR1 DFQATT and CDR2 SNEGSKA (reference sequence). Trimming removed 8 bases at V and 0 bases at J, with 19 bases between. In DNA, the CDR3 is TGCAGTCCCAGGAGAGGGCGGGGTGCAACTAATGAAAAACTGTTTTTT. Its protein product is CSPRRGRGATNEKLFF.

The rearrangement joins TRBV11-1 to TRBJ1-1; no firm D call. Germline lookup yields CDR1 SGHAT and CDR2 FQDESV (reference sequence). Deletions cut 2 bases from V and 6 bases from J, with 10 bases between. The CDR3 loop spans 13 amino acids. CDR3 coding DNA: TGTGCCAGCAGCTTAATGGGGATCCCTGAAGCTTTCTTT. Amino acid sequence: CASSLMGIPEAFF.

The chain couples TRBV4-2 to TRBJ2-6; D remains ambiguous. Looked up from germline, CDR1 is LGHNA and CDR2 is YNFKEQ. The V and J ends lost 0 bases and 0 bases respectively, with 6 bases between them. There are 16 residues in the CDR3. The DNA for the CDR3 is TGTGCCAGCAGCCAAGATCCGGTCTCTGGGGCCAACGTCCTGACTTTC. This sequence encodes CASSQDPVSGANVLTF.

This clonotype was observed at least ten times. The chain is built from TRBV6-5 and TRBJ2-7; D assignment may be TRBD1 or TRBD2 (5 bases each). The V and J ends lost 6 bases and 4 bases respectively, with 10 bases between them. Per germline, CDR1 MNHEY and CDR2 SVGAGI. This CDR3 comprises 12 residues. The CDR3 reads CASSRDGYEQYF. The CDR3 DNA reads as TGTGCCAGCAGCCGGGACGGTTACGAGCAGTACTTC.

Concerning this clonotype itself: Because the CDR3 is missing its conserved closing phenylalanine or tryptophan, this is likely a read error. This chain's CDR3 is CASSSFLFEQYS. The CDR3 DNA reads as TGTGCCAGCAGTTCTTTTTTGTTCGAGCAGTACTCC. The chain is built from TRBV28 and TRBJ2-7; D call uncertain. V was pared by 4 bases and J by 6 bases, with 10 bases between. The CDR3 sequence is 12 residues long. The germline gives CDR1 MDHEN, CDR2 SYDVKM.

V is TRBV14 and J is TRBJ2-5, with D possibly called TRBD1 or TRBD2 (6 bases each). The V gene lost 0 bases and the J gene lost 5 bases, with 13 bases spanning the gap. The CDR3 runs to 15 residues. The germline V gene has CDR1 SGHDN and CDR2 FVKESK. The CDR3 loop is CASSQDGGGYETQYF. The CDR3 DNA reads as TGTGCCAGCAGCCAAGATGGAGGGGGGTATGAGACCCAGTACTTC. Variable domain in full (rest from reference TRBV14 and TRBJ2-5): EAGVTQFPSHSVIEKGQTVTLRCDPISGHDNLYWYRRVMGKEIKFLLHFVKESKQDESGMPNNRFLAERTGGTYSTLKVQPAELEDSGVYFCASSQDGGGYETQYFGPGTRLLVL.